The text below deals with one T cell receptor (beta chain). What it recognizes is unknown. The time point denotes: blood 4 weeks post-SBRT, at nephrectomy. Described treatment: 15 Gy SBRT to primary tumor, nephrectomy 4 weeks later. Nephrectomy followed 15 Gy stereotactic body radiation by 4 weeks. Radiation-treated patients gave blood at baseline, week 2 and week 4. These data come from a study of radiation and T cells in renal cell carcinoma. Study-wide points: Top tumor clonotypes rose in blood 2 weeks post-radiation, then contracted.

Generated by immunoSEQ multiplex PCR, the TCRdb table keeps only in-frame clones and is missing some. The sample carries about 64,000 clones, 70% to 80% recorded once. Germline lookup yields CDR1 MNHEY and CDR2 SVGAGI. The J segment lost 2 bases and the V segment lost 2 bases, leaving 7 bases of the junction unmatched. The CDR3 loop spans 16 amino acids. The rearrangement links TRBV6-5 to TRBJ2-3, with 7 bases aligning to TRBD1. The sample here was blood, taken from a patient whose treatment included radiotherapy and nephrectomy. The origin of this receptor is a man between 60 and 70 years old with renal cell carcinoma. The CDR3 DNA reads TGTGCCAGCAGTTACGCCCGGGACAGTGCCACAGATACGCAGTATTTT. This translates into CASSYARDSATDTQYF.